One and the same sample provided the 31 T cell receptor beta chains below, sequenced in a study of siplizumab effects on memory and regulatory T cells. The data were produced by immunoSEQ multiplex PCR, yet TCRdb's version contains in-frame clones alone and is incomplete. The table includes about 91,000 clones, around 95% detected once. Material: naive CD4+ T cells sorted from blood. These receptors all stem from a human donor in good health.

The chain has TRBV15 and TRBJ2-6, with 8 nucleotides matching TRBD2. Germline CDR1 and CDR2: LNHNV and YYDKDF (reference sequence). V lost 0 bases and J lost 0; bases outside the gene matches: 7. This CDR3 region has 19 residues. CDR3 amino acids: CATSRDRAGGSSGANVLTF. The CDR3 DNA follows: TGTGCCACCAGCAGAGATCGGGCGGGGGGAAGCTCTGGGGCCAACGTCCTGACTTTC.

This clone occurred once. V and J are TRBV7-2 and TRBJ1-2; D may be TRBD1 (5 bases). The CDR3 runs 14 residues. The germline V gene has CDR1 SGHTA and CDR2 FQGNSA. Deletions cut 1 base from V and 7 bases from J, with 13 bases between. This chain's CDR3 is CASSLDGGSPGYTF. As DNA, the CDR3 is TGTGCCAGCAGCTTAGACGGGGGGAGCCCTGGCTACACCTTC.

This clone was detected once. The chain has TRBV6-1 and TRBJ2-7, with D unresolved. The V end was cut by 5 bases, the J end by 3 bases, with 5 bases between. Germline CDR1 is MNHNS and CDR2 is SASEGT. The CDR3 is made up of 11 amino acids. The CDR3 DNA sequence: TGTGCCAGCAGTTATTTCTACGAGCAGTACTTC. Its protein product is CASSYFYEQYF.

In this sample, this clone turned up once. J is TRBJ2-2 and V is TRBV9, with 11 nucleotides matching TRBD2. V shed 4 bases and J 2 bases; nucleotides not matched to a gene: 7. The CDR3 is made up of 17 amino acids. CDR1 and CDR2 from the germline V gene are SGDLS and YYNGEE. The CDR3 DNA is TGTGCCAGCAGCCTTAGCGGGGGGGCCCCCAACACCGGGGAGCTGTTTTTT. This encodes CASSLSGGAPNTGELFF. The variable domain in full, with the rest retrieved from reference TRBV9 and TRBJ2-2, is DSGVTQTPKHLITATGQRVTLRCSPRSGDLSVYWYQQSLDQGLQFLIQYYNGEERAKGNILERFSAQQFPDLHSELNLSSLELGDSALYFCASSLSGGAPNTGELFFGEGSRLTVL.

V usage is TRBV27 and J usage is TRBJ2-1; 7 positions match TRBD2. J lost 9 bases, V lost 4 bases, and 6 bases had no gene match. Germline CDR1 and CDR2: MNHEY and SMNVEV (reference sequence). CDR3 length equals 13 residues. The CDR3 region is CASSSREEGEQFF. The DNA for the CDR3 is TGTGCCAGCAGTTCCCGGGAGGAGGGTGAGCAGTTCTTC.

The chain couples TRBV28 to TRBJ2-7; 9 nucleotides line up with TRBD1. The CDR3 length is 12 residues. Germline V CDR1 and CDR2: MDHEN, SYDVKM. The junction had 5 bases not matched to a gene; V was cut back by 5 bases and J by 9 bases. This CDR3 is CASSPDRGPQYF. The CDR3 DNA is TGTGCCAGCAGTCCGGACAGGGGTCCGCAGTACTTC.

The J gene is TRBJ2-7, the V gene TRBV6-1; TRBD1 agrees at 8 bases. The CDR3 sequence is 15 residues long. Germline V CDR1 and CDR2: MNHNS, SASEGT. V dropped 6 bases and J dropped 1; count of bases not matched to a gene: 8. The CDR3: CASRDQGAPSYEQYF. The CDR3 DNA is TGTGCCAGCAGAGACCAGGGGGCACCATCCTACGAGCAGTACTTC.

This chain connects TRBV5-4 to TRBJ1-1; D unclear. The V gene's germline CDR1 is SGHNT and CDR2 YYREEE (reference sequence). The CDR3 extends over 14 amino acids. V was pared by 1 base and J by 2 bases, with 9 bases between. The DNA for the CDR3 is TGTGCCAGCAGCTTGACGTCCCCAAACACTGAAGCTTTCTTT. It specifies CASSLTSPNTEAFF.

V usage is TRBV5-1 and J usage is TRBJ2-6; tentatively, D is TRBD1 or TRBD2 (6 bases each). The CDR3 loop spans 16 amino acids. Germline assignment: CDR1 SGHRS and CDR2 YFSETQ. V was cut by 4 bases and J by 0 bases, with 11 bases left in between. The CDR3 nucleotides are TGCGCCAGCAGCGCGGGACACCCCTCTGGGGCCAACGTCCTGACTTTC. Its translation: CASSAGHPSGANVLTF.

The rearrangement joins TRBV20-1 to TRBJ2-7, with D unresolved. Trimming cost V 3 bases and J 5 bases, with 8 bases left between them. CDR3 length: 11 amino acids. The germline CDR1 and CDR2 sequences are DFQATT and SNEGSKA (reference sequence). DNA for the CDR3: TGCAGTGCTAGTAACTTCGACGAGCAGTACTTC. Translating gives CSASNFDEQYF.

This chain joins TRBV7-9 and TRBJ2-4, with no clear D. This CDR3 is built from 16 residues. Germline CDR1 and CDR2: SEHNR and FQNEAQ (reference sequence). V lost 5 bases and J 0 bases, leaving 14 bases between the germline ends. The CDR3 DNA is TGTGCCAGCAGCCCATCGACTCTACTAGCCAAAAACATTCAGTACTTC. Translating it yields CASSPSTLLAKNIQYF.

The CDR3 bases are TGTGCCAGTAGTCCAGGACAGGGGGTAATTAGTGCCGAGCAGTACTTC. Translated, it gives CASSPGQGVISAEQYF. The chain carries TRBV19 and TRBJ2-7; TRBD1 matches at 10 bases. The trim removed 5 bases at V and 6 bases at J, leaving 13 bases unmatched. The CDR3 covers 16 residues. Germline CDR1 and CDR2: LNHDA and SQIVND (reference sequence).

This chain connects TRBV9 to TRBJ2-2, with 13 bases lining up with TRBD2. The CDR3 spans 17 residues. Per the germline V gene, CDR1 is SGDLS and CDR2 is YYNGEE. V lost 3 bases to trimming and J lost 2 bases; unmatched junction nucleotides: 4. CDR3 sequence reads: CASSAGTSGANTGELFF. In nucleotides, the CDR3 is TGTGCCAGCAGCGCAGGGACTAGCGGGGCTAACACCGGGGAGCTGTTTTTT.

CDR3 nucleotides: TGTGCCAGCATGGCGGGACTAGCGGGAACCGGGGAGCTGTTTTTT. Its translation: CASMAGLAGTGELFF. The chain uses TRBV4-2 and TRBJ2-2; TRBD2 matches 13 bases. The trim removed 7 bases at V and 5 bases at J, leaving 4 bases unmatched. Germline V gene sequence: CDR1 LGHNA, CDR2 YNFKEQ. This CDR3 has 15 residues.

The rearrangement uses TRBV18 and TRBJ1-3; the D gene is possibly TRBD1 (5 bases). This CDR3 is built from 15 residues. Per the germline V gene, CDR1 is KGHSH and CDR2 is LQKENI. Deletions cut 1 base from V and 0 bases from J, with 7 bases between. DNA for the CDR3: TGTGCCAGCTCACCACAGGGGAGCTCTGGAAACACCATATATTTT. It is translated as CASSPQGSSGNTIYF.

This chain's CDR3 is CAWSPPGNTIYF. The CDR3 nucleotides read TGTGCCTGGAGTCCCCCTGGAAACACCATATATTTT. J is TRBJ1-3 and V is TRBV30; no firm D call. From germline, CDR1 is GTSNPN and CDR2 SVGIG (reference sequence). Deletions cut 2 bases from V and 2 bases from J, with 4 bases between. The CDR3 sequence is 12 residues long.

This clone was detected a few times. CDR3: CASSEGWLGSTEAFF. The CDR3 nucleotides read TGTGCCAGCAGCGAAGGTTGGTTGGGCTCCACTGAAGCTTTCTTT. This rearrangement joins TRBV7-3 to TRBJ1-1; D is undetermined. Germline V gene lookup returns CDR1 SGHTA and CDR2 FQGTGA. The CDR3 length is 15 residues. V lost 5 bases and J 4 bases, leaving 17 bases between the germline ends.

This clone was counted a single time. The chain links TRBV25-1 to TRBJ1-2; the D gene is possibly TRBD1 (5 bases). Trimming took off 1 base at V and 2 bases at J, with 11 bases between the two ends. The CDR3 covers 15 residues. Germline-derived CDR1 and CDR2 are MGHDK and SYGVNS. The CDR3 bases are TGTGCCAGCAGTGAATCTGGGGCACCGAACTATGGCTACACCTTC. This gives the protein CASSESGAPNYGYTF.

This rearrangement joins TRBV9 to TRBJ1-5; 8 nucleotides agree with TRBD1. Per the germline V gene, CDR1 is SGDLS and CDR2 is YYNGEE. V shed 0 bases and J 5 bases; nucleotides not matched to a gene: 4. This CDR3 comprises 15 residues. The CDR3 reads CASSVAQGVYQPQHF. Written as DNA, the CDR3 is TGTGCCAGCAGCGTAGCACAGGGGGTGTATCAGCCCCAGCATTTT. The full variable domain, in which reference TRBV9 and TRBJ1-5 provide the parts outside the CDR3, is DSGVTQTPKHLITATGQRVTLRCSPRSGDLSVYWYQQSLDQGLQFLIQYYNGEERAKGNILERFSAQQFPDLHSELNLSSLELGDSALYFCASSVAQGVYQPQHFGDGTRLSIL.

This sequence joins TRBV12-5 and TRBJ1-4; 9 nucleotides align to TRBD1. Germline V gene sequence: CDR1 LGHNT, CDR2 FRNRAP. The CDR3 has 16 residues. V lost 0 bases and J lost 8; bases outside the gene matches: 7. The CDR3 here is CASGLVIGQGQEKLFF. DNA of the CDR3: TGTGCTAGTGGTTTGGTAATAGGACAGGGGCAAGAAAAACTGTTTTTT.

The chain couples TRBV4-2 to TRBJ2-1, with 10 bases aligning to TRBD2. This CDR3 contains 15 residues. In germline, CDR1 is LGHNA, CDR2 YNFKEQ. V lost 3 bases to trimming and J lost 8 bases; unmatched junction nucleotides: 7. CDR3 sequence: CASSQQLAGIDEQFF. DNA for the CDR3: TGTGCCAGCAGCCAGCAACTAGCGGGGATCGATGAGCAGTTCTTC.

The chain is built from TRBV5-8 and TRBJ1-2; 9 bases line up with TRBD1. The length of the CDR3 is 15 residues. From germline, CDR1 is SGHTS and CDR2 YDEGEE. J gave up 3 bases and V 0 bases, and 3 bases lay outside the gene matches. The CDR3 region is CASSLEGQGYYGYTF. The CDR3, as DNA: TGTGCCAGCAGCTTGGAGGGACAGGGTTACTATGGCTACACCTTC.

V usage is TRBV7-9 and J usage is TRBJ2-3; the match to TRBD1 covers 7 bases. CDR3 length equals 15 residues. V lost 5 bases to trimming and J lost 0 bases; unmatched junction nucleotides: 5. Germline V gene lookup returns CDR1 SEHNR and CDR2 FQNEAQ (reference sequence). In DNA, the CDR3 is TGTGCCAGCAGCAATGGACAGGCTAGCACAGATACGCAGTATTTT. Translating gives CASSNGQASTDTQYF.

This rearrangement joins TRBV12-5 to TRBJ2-7; a weak D match, TRBD2 (6 bases). Germline loops: CDR1 LGHNT, CDR2 FRNRAP. V was trimmed by 6 bases and J by 3 bases, leaving 9 bases between them. The CDR3 totals 12 residues. The CDR3: CASGAEGYEQYF. CDR3 nucleotides: TGTGCTAGTGGCGCGGAGGGCTACGAGCAGTACTTC.

This chain links TRBV6-5 with TRBJ1-2; 12 nucleotides match TRBD1. Trimming at V came to 2 bases and at J to 6 bases, leaving 4 bases not matched to a gene. CDR3 length: 15 amino acids. The germline V gene has CDR1 MNHEY and CDR2 SVGAGI. CDR3 sequence reads: CASSYPGQGAHGYTF. DNA for the CDR3: TGTGCCAGCAGTTACCCGGGACAGGGGGCACATGGCTACACCTTC.

V gene TRBV27 combines with J gene TRBJ1-5, with D perhaps TRBD1 (6 bases). Germline CDR1 reads MNHEY; CDR2 reads SMNVEV (reference sequence). Trimming stripped 2 bases from V and 7 bases from J, with 15 bases between. The CDR3 spans 15 residues. The CDR3 sequence is CASSLRDTWWQPQHF. DNA of the CDR3: TGTGCCAGCAGTTTAAGGGACACTTGGTGGCAGCCCCAGCATTTT.

V is TRBV28 and J is TRBJ1-2; perhaps TRBD1 as D (6 bases). The CDR3 runs 13 residues. V shed 2 bases and J shed 4 bases, with 8 bases lying between them. Germline-derived CDR1 and CDR2 are MDHEN and SYDVKM. The CDR3 coding sequence is TGTGCCAGCAGTTTAACAGGGATCTATGGCTACACCTTC. This translates into CASSLTGIYGYTF.

The chain is built from TRBV5-4 and TRBJ2-1; D unclear. Trimming left V 4 bases short and J 5 bases short, with 10 bases between. This CDR3 is built from 13 residues. The germline CDR1 and CDR2 sequences are SGHNT and YYREEE (reference sequence). CDR3 sequence reads: CASSQRSNNEQFF. DNA of the CDR3: TGTGCCAGCAGCCAAAGATCGAACAATGAGCAGTTCTTC.

This chain links TRBV10-3 with TRBJ2-3; 13 positions agree with TRBD2. Germline V gene data show CDR1 as ENHRY and CDR2 as SYGVKD. J was trimmed by 0 bases and V by 11 bases; bases with no gene match: 11. The CDR3 is 17 residues long. This chain's CDR3 is CAALAGGHRGSTDTQYF. The DNA of the CDR3 is TGTGCCGCACTAGCGGGGGGGCATAGAGGTAGCACAGATACGCAGTATTTT.

V is TRBV25-1 and J is TRBJ1-1, with D possibly being TRBD1 (5 bases). Looked up from germline, CDR1 is MGHDK and CDR2 is SYGVNS. Trimming stripped 6 bases from V and 10 bases from J, with 18 bases between. The CDR3 runs to 13 residues. In nucleotides, the CDR3 is TGTGCCAGCAGCCCTACCCTTCACGGGGGAGCTTTCTTT. Encoded protein: CASSPTLHGGAFF.

This clone was detected once. CDR3 protein: CASSPGGSSTDTQYF. The CDR3 nucleotides read TGCGCCAGCAGCCCCGGGGGTAGTAGCACAGATACGCAGTATTTT. The rearrangement uses TRBV5-1 and TRBJ2-3; possibly TRBD2 for D (6 bases). Per germline, CDR1 SGHRS and CDR2 YFSETQ. V lost 4 bases to trimming and J lost 0 bases, with 12 bases between them. The CDR3 spans 15 residues.